The 25 T cell receptor beta chains presented below share a single source sample, sequenced in a study of T cells in Graves' hyperthyroidism and ophthalmopathy. From RNA transcripts, TCR beta CDR3 regions were amplified. In the first-round RT-PCR of the TCR CDR3, the HTBI primer set was used. TCRdb re-analysed the multiplex PCR reads in MiXCR, keeping a single row per CDR3 protein. This table has 540,000 or so distinct CDR3 sequences, under 60% appearing once. Source material: peripheral blood or thyroid tissue (not recorded which). These receptors were collected from an adult woman with Graves' disease, either hyperthyroidism or ophthalmopathy (not recorded which).

This clonotype appeared a few times. Its ends do not fully match the called genes, so a read error is possible. This rearrangement joins TRBV5-1 to TRBJ2-7; D unclear. Per germline, CDR1 SGHRS and CDR2 YFSETQ. This CDR3 contains 13 residues. CDR3 in amino acids: CASSKGNSYEQYF. Written as DNA, the CDR3 is TGTGCCAGCAGCAAAGGCAATTCCTACGAGCAGTACTTC.

This clonotype was recorded many times. The chain links TRBV7-2 to TRBJ2-7; 7 nucleotides agree with TRBD2. This CDR3 is 14 amino acids long. Per germline, CDR1 SGHTA and CDR2 FQGNSA. With 6 bases clipped from V and 5 bases from J, the junction kept 10 bases outside the gene matches. The DNA for the CDR3 is TGTGCCAGCAGGGTCCCCGGGGGGACGGACGAGCAGTACTTC. Translated, it gives CASRVPGGTDEQYF.

This clonotype appeared a few times. The gene calls are TRBV29-1 and TRBJ2-2; maybe TRBD1 (6 bases). The germline V gene has CDR1 SQVTM and CDR2 ANQGSEA. Trimming removed 4 bases at V and 1 base at J, with 10 bases between. The CDR3 covers 14 residues. DNA for the CDR3: TGCAGCGTTGTCCCGGACAGGAACACCGGGGAGCTGTTTTTT. Amino acids: CSVVPDRNTGELFF.

Notes on this clonotype: A read error is possible here, since a much larger clone lies one base away. In DNA form, the CDR3 reads TGTGCCTGCAGCCAGTCTTCCGAGACCCAGTACTTC. Translation: CACSQSSETQYF. The chain has TRBV9 and TRBJ2-5; the D is unclear. CDR1 is SGDLS and CDR2 is YYNGEE in the germline V gene. The CDR3 sequence is 12 residues long.

V is TRBV5-1 and J is TRBJ2-5; possibly TRBD2 for D (6 bases). The CDR3 has 15 amino acids. The germline gives CDR1 SGHRS, CDR2 YFSETQ. Trimming took 6 bases from V and 3 from J, leaving 18 bases between them. As DNA, the CDR3 is TGCGCCAGCATCTACAGACTAGGTACTGAAGAGACCCAGTACTTC. Its translation: CASIYRLGTEETQYF.

This clonotype has at least ten counts. V usage is TRBV20-1 and J usage is TRBJ2-5, with D perhaps matching TRBD2 (6 bases). The V gene lost 3 bases and the J gene lost 2 bases, with 13 bases spanning the gap. The CDR3 spans 14 residues. Germline CDR1 is DFQATT and CDR2 is SNEGSKA (reference sequence). CDR3 sequence reads: CSARLTRGQETQYF. In DNA, the CDR3 is TGCAGTGCTAGGTTAACCCGGGGGCAAGAGACCCAGTACTTC.

The chain uses TRBV19 and TRBJ1-1; D is unresolved. This CDR3 is built from 14 residues. Looked up from germline, CDR1 is LNHDA and CDR2 is SQIVND (reference sequence). Trimming cost V 1 base and J 4 bases, with 10 bases left between them. The CDR3 is CASSIARRSTEAFF. In nucleotides, the CDR3 is TGTGCCAGTAGTATAGCCCGAAGAAGCACTGAAGCTTTCTTT.

Comment on this clonotype: This clone may be a read error of a much larger clone one base away. DNA for the CDR3: TGCGCCAGCAGCCTAGGGTGGTCTAGCTTAAACCACCAGTACTTC. This codes for CASSLGWSSLNHQYF. This chain links TRBV11-1 with TRBJ2-7; D may be TRBD2 (5 bases). The CDR3 is 15 residues long. In germline, CDR1 is SGHAT, CDR2 FQDESV (reference sequence).

This clonotype was counted a few times. The V call is TRBV24-1, the J call TRBJ2-2; D possibly corresponds to TRBD1 (7 bases). The V end was cut by 3 bases, the J end by 0 bases, with 19 bases between. Germline CDR1 KGHDR, CDR2 SFDVKD. The CDR3 is 19 amino acids. The CDR3 reads CATSDAEGAGRTNTGELFF. CDR3 DNA sequence: TGTGCCACCAGTGATGCCGAGGGGGCGGGGCGAACGAACACCGGGGAGCTGTTTTTT.

The chain couples TRBV12-3 or TRBV12-4 to TRBJ2-7, with D perhaps matching TRBD1 (6 bases). This CDR3 comprises 14 residues. V was clipped by 5 bases and J by 3 bases, with 14 bases between them. Here the CDR3 reads CASSLNTGNYEQYF. The CDR3 nucleotides read TGTGCCAGCAGTCTAAATACAGGGAACTACGAGCAGTACTTC.

The table lists this clonotype with many counts. The chain has TRBV4-1 and TRBJ1-4; D call uncertain. Trimming stripped 0 bases from V and 4 bases from J, with 3 bases between. This CDR3 region has 13 residues. The V gene's germline CDR1 is MGHRA and CDR2 YSYEKL. CDR3 coding DNA: TGCGCCAGCAGCCAAGATTTTAATGAAAAACTGTTTTTT. Protein: CASSQDFNEKLFF.

The J gene is TRBJ1-5, the V gene TRBV12-3 or TRBV12-4; D call uncertain. The CDR3 is made up of 15 amino acids. Trimming left V 3 bases short and J 0 bases short, with 9 bases between. CDR3 sequence (DNA): TGTGCCAGCAGTTTCTCCGGTAGTAGCAATCAGCCCCAGCATTTT. It yields the protein CASSFSGSSNQPQHF.

The chain joins TRBV20-1 to TRBJ2-7, with 8 bases lining up with TRBD2. The CDR3 loop spans 15 amino acids. Germline V CDR1 and CDR2: DFQATT, SNEGSKA (reference sequence). With V trimmed by 4 bases and J by 6 bases, 14 bases remained unmatched. CDR3 region: CSAIQGGRLSSEQYF. The CDR3 DNA reads TGCAGTGCTATACAGGGCGGGAGGCTCTCGAGCGAGCAGTACTTC.

This clonotype was recorded at least ten times. The CDR3 DNA sequence: TGTGCCAGCAACACAGGGGAAGGTGACAATCAGCCCCAGCATTTT. Protein sequence: CASNTGEGDNQPQHF. The chain has TRBV2 and TRBJ1-5; 7 bases fit TRBD1. Looked up from germline, CDR1 is SNHLY and CDR2 is FYNNEI. This CDR3 contains 15 residues. J gave up 3 bases and V 7 bases, and 9 bases lay outside the gene matches.

This clonotype was detected many times. This chain uses TRBV10-1 with TRBJ2-3; 12 bases align to TRBD2. Per the germline V gene, CDR1 is WNHNN and CDR2 is SYGVQD (reference sequence). This CDR3 is built from 15 residues. V dropped 8 bases and J dropped 11; count of bases not matched to a gene: 14. In DNA, the CDR3 is TGCGCCAGCTCACTCCTAGCGGGAGGGCCAGGCGAGCAGTATTTT. Residues: CASSLLAGGPGEQYF.

The rearrangement links TRBV10-3 to TRBJ2-7; 15 bases agree with TRBD2. CDR1 and CDR2 (germline): ENHRY, SYGVKD. The length of the CDR3 is 16 residues. The V gene end was trimmed by 2 bases and the J gene end by 6 bases; junction bases not matched to a gene: 5. The CDR3 DNA sequence: TGTGCCATCAGTGAGGAGGGACTAGCGGGAGGACGCGAGCAGTACTTC. Translating gives CAISEEGLAGGREQYF.

Points on this clonotype: Sequence at one end of the junction differs from germline and may be a read error. The chain recombines TRBV10-3 with TRBJ2-7; D is perhaps TRBD2 (6 bases). The CDR3 contains 14 residues. Germline-derived CDR1 and CDR2 are ENHRY and SYGVKD. DNA for the CDR3: TGTGCCGTCAGAGGTAGCGGAAGCTCCTACGAGCAGTACTTC. Its translation: CAVRGSGSSYEQYF.

This clonotype was recorded at least ten times. The CDR3 coding sequence is TGTGCCAGCAGCTCTACACCCGGGCCGCGCATCCAAGAGACCCAGTACTTC. It specifies CASSSTPGPRIQETQYF. V and J are TRBV11-2 and TRBJ2-5; D is undetermined. CDR1 and CDR2 from the germline V gene are SGHAT and FQNNGV. V lost 4 bases and J 1 base, leaving 19 bases between the germline ends. This CDR3 comprises 17 residues.

This clonotype was observed many times. The V call is TRBV10-3, the J call TRBJ1-2, with a weak D call TRBD1 (5 bases). This CDR3 has 13 residues. Trimming cost V 4 bases and J 8 bases, with 14 bases left between them. Germline values: CDR1 ENHRY, CDR2 SYGVKD. The DNA for the CDR3 is TGTGCCATCAGTGCAGGGAACGGGGACGGCTACACCTTC. Translated: CAISAGNGDGYTF.

V gene TRBV7-2 combines with J gene TRBJ1-5, with a tentative D call TRBD1 (5 bases). Germline CDR1 and CDR2: SGHTA and FQGNSA. The CDR3 has 15 amino acids. V dropped 4 bases and J dropped 5 bases, with 15 bases sitting between them. As DNA, the CDR3 is TGTGCCAGCAGCTCAAGGTCGGGGCCTGATCAGCCCCAGCATTTT. This gives the protein CASSSRSGPDQPQHF.

The J gene is TRBJ2-2, the V gene TRBV7-9; perhaps TRBD1 as D (6 bases). This CDR3 comprises 17 residues. The V end lost 1 base, the J end lost 5 bases, and 17 bases lay between the germline ends. Germline CDR1 reads SEHNR; CDR2 reads FQNEAQ (reference sequence). CDR3 region: CASSLEGGRGRTGELFF. The CDR3 DNA follows: TGTGCCAGCAGCTTAGAAGGGGGACGGGGAAGAACCGGGGAGCTGTTTTTT.

The chain carries TRBV20-1 and TRBJ1-6, with unresolved D. CDR3 length: 15 amino acids. Germline assignment: CDR1 DFQATT and CDR2 SNEGSKA (reference sequence). The germline V and J ends were trimmed by 0 bases and 8 bases, with 14 bases remaining between them. CDR3: CSARDSGRVDSPLHF. Here the CDR3 DNA reads TGCAGTGCTAGAGATTCGGGGAGGGTCGATTCACCCCTCCACTTT.

The chain links TRBV20-1 to TRBJ1-1; maybe TRBD1 (6 bases). In germline, CDR1 is DFQATT, CDR2 SNEGSKA (reference sequence). The CDR3 loop spans 11 amino acids. V shed 6 bases and J shed 9 bases, with 14 bases lying between them. In DNA, the CDR3 is TGCAGTGCACGGGACATGAAACAAGCTTTCTTT. It codes for CSARDMKQAFF.

This clonotype was picked up many times. The chain uses TRBV6-6 and TRBJ2-5; the D gene is possibly TRBD1 (6 bases). The V gene's germline CDR1 is MNHNY and CDR2 SVGAGI (reference sequence). The CDR3 consists of 12 residues. The germline V and J ends were trimmed by 10 bases and 2 bases, with 11 bases remaining between them. The CDR3 sequence is CATQTGQETQYF. In nucleotides, the CDR3 is TGTGCCACCCAGACAGGTCAAGAGACCCAGTACTTC.

This clonotype was recorded many times. The CDR3 nucleotides are TGTGCCACCGAGGAGTTGAATGGCTACACCTTC. This translates into CATEELNGYTF. The V gene is TRBV7-9, the J gene TRBJ1-2; D is uncertain. Trimming pared 10 bases from V and 6 bases from J, leaving 12 bases between. Per the germline V gene, CDR1 is SEHNR and CDR2 is FQNEAQ (reference sequence). This CDR3 spans 11 amino acids.